A selection of T cell receptor beta chains follows, all from one sample in a study of technical replicates of blood from several donors. TCRdb keeps only in-frame clones here, not all; method: immunoSEQ multiplex PCR. This table holds around 80,000 clones, 70% to 90% found once. Sequenced: T cells isolated from PBMCs. The receptors come from a human donor in good health. The CDR3 runs from the conserved cysteine through the conserved F or W. Fields, in order: D gene, J gene, clone size, V gene, CDR3 DNA, CDR3 protein. D genes are given only for firm matches. Rows may omit the clone size; those that give it use once, few, many or a size class.

>-|TRBJ2-7|-|TRBV20-1
TGCAGTGGGGGGCTCTCCTACGAGCAGTACTTC
CSGGLSYEQYF
>TRBD2|TRBJ2-2|-|TRBV4-1
TGCGCCAGCAGGAGAGCGGGAGGAAACACCGGGGAGCTGTTTTTT
CASRRAGGNTGELFF
>TRBD1|TRBJ2-7|once|TRBV7-2
TGTGCCAGCAGCCACGGGACAGGGGAAGGCGAGCAGTACTTC
CASSHGTGEGEQYF
>-|TRBJ1-2|-|TRBV5-5
TGTGCCAGCAGCAAAGGAGGTGAAGGCTACACCTTC
CASSKGGEGYTF
>TRBD1|TRBJ2-3|-|TRBV10-3
TGTGCCAGCGGGACAGGGGGCGCAGATACGCAGTATTTT
CASGTGGADTQYF
>-|TRBJ1-3|-|TRBV28
TGTGCCAGCAGACCTACATCCTCGCGGGGGATGGCGGGAAACACCATATATTTT
CASRPTSSRGMAGNTIYF
>-|TRBJ2-5|-|TRBV2
TGTGCCAGCAGCGAACCTCAGGGGTTTGTGACCCAGTACTTC
CASSEPQGFVTQYF
>-|TRBJ2-3|-|TRBV5-1
TGCGCCAGCAGCTCCATACATTCTAGCACAGATACGCAGTATTTT
CASSSIHSSTDTQYF
>TRBD1|TRBJ1-4|-|TRBV9
TGTGCCAGCAGCGGACAGGGAGCCTTTGAAGGAAAACTGTTTTTT
CASSGQGAFEGKLFF
>-|TRBJ1-2|once|TRBV11-2
TGTGCCAGCAGCTTAGAAGGGGGGGGTGGCTACACCTTC
CASSLEGGGGYTF
>-|TRBJ2-5|-|TRBV29-1
TGCAGCGTTGCGGACAGAGAGACCCAGTACTTC
CSVADRETQYF
>-|TRBJ2-7|-|TRBV5-4
TGTGCCAGCAGCTTTCGACAGTCCTACGAGCAGTACTTC
CASSFRQSYEQYF
>-|TRBJ1-3|-|TRBV9
TGTGCCAGCAGCGTAGGCCTAGGGGTTTCTGGAAACACCATATATTTT
CASSVGLGVSGNTIYF
>TRBD1|TRBJ2-3|-|TRBV9
TGTGCCAGCAGCGTACAGGGGGCAACAGATACGCAGTATTTT
CASSVQGATDTQYF
>-|TRBJ2-1|-|TRBV7-6
TGTGCCAGCAGTCGACGGACTTATAATGAGCAGTTCTTC
CASSRRTYNEQFF
>TRBD2|TRBJ2-2|-|TRBV11-2
TGTGCCAGCAGCCCTTTTCTAACGGGCGGGAGGAACACCGGGGAGCTGTTTTTT
CASSPFLTGGRNTGELFF
>TRBD1|TRBJ1-5|-|TRBV5-1
TGCGCCAGCAGCCCAGGGGGTAGCAATCAGCCCCAGCATTTT
CASSPGGSNQPQHF
>-|TRBJ2-2|-|TRBV5-4
TGTGCCAGCAGCCTTAAGGACAGCACCGGGGAGCTGTTTTTT
CASSLKDSTGELFF
>TRBD2|TRBJ2-7|-|TRBV6-1
TGTGCCAGCAGTGTCTTAGCGGGAGAGAGCTACGAGCAGTACTTC
CASSVLAGESYEQYF
>TRBD1|TRBJ1-3|-|TRBV6-5
TGTGCCAGCAGTCCCGACAGGGAGCGAAACACCATATATTTT
CASSPDRERNTIYF
>-|TRBJ2-7|-|TRBV7-9
TGTGCCAGCAGCTTACCCTCTAGCGCCGGAGGTTGGGAGCAGTACTTC
CASSLPSSAGGWEQYF
>-|TRBJ1-5|-|TRBV7-3
TGTGCCAGCAGCCAGACACAGGGACAGCCCCAGCATTTT
CASSQTQGQPQHF
>-|TRBJ1-5|-|TRBV6-1
TGTGCCAGCATCTCGGGGGGGGACGGTAATCAGCCCCAGCATTTT
CASISGGDGNQPQHF
>-|TRBJ2-7|-|TRBV28
TGTGCCAGCAGGCGAAGACAGAGCTATTTCTACGAGCAGTACTTC
CASRRRQSYFYEQYF
>-|TRBJ1-2|-|TRBV2
TGTGCCAGCAGTGGCCCCCCCGGAGGAGGCTACACCTTC
CASSGPPGGGYTF
>TRBD1|TRBJ1-5|-|TRBV29-1
TGCAGCATTAGGACAGGGGATGGTCATCAGCCCCAGCATTTT
CSIRTGDGHQPQHF
>TRBD2|TRBJ2-4|-|TRBV27
TGTGCCAGCAGTTGGAGCGGGAGTGGCAAAAACATTCAGTACTTC
CASSWSGSGKNIQYF
>-|TRBJ1-1|-|TRBV6-5
TGTGCCAGCAGGCAGGGGTTTGAAGCTTTCTTT
CASRQGFEAFF
>TRBD2|TRBJ2-7|-|TRBV2
TGTGCCAGTATAGCGGGAGATGTCTACGAGCAGTACTTC
CASIAGDVYEQYF
>-|TRBJ1-2|once|TRBV7-2
TGTGCCAGCAGCTTAATGGAGTTTTATGGCTACACCTTC
CASSLMEFYGYTF
>-|TRBJ1-1|-|TRBV10-1
TGCGCCAGCAGGGCAGGGGTCATGAACACTGAAGCTTTCTTT
CASRAGVMNTEAFF
>TRBD1|TRBJ1-5|-|TRBV25-1
TGTGCCAGCAGGGGGACAGGGGAGTATCAGCCCCAGCATTTT
CASRGTGEYQPQHF
>-|TRBJ1-2|once|TRBV6-5
TGTGCCAGCACCGGGGGGGGAGGCTACACCTTC
CASTGGGGYTF
>-|TRBJ2-1|-|TRBV7-2
TGTGCCAGCGCATGGCCTCGTGCAGGCTTACCAACTAATGAGCAGTTCTTC
CASAWPRAGLPTNEQFF
>TRBD1|TRBJ1-2|-|TRBV28
TGTGCCAGCAGTTTAGATCCCCGGACAGGGGGTGGCTACACCTTC
CASSLDPRTGGGYTF
>-|TRBJ1-1|few|TRBV6-6
TGTGCCAGCAGTGGGGGACAGAACACTGAAGCTTTCTTT
CASSGGQNTEAFF
>TRBD1|TRBJ1-2|few|TRBV11-2
TGTGCCAGCAGCCTTACAGGGGCCGGCTACACCTTC
CASSLTGAGYTF
>-|TRBJ1-2|-|TRBV6-1
TGTGCCAGCAGTGGGAGGGACCGGCATAGAGAAGGCTACACCTTC
CASSGRDRHREGYTF
>TRBD1|TRBJ2-1|-|TRBV7-8
TGTGCCAGCATCGACCGGGACAGTTACAATGAGCAGTTCTTC
CASIDRDSYNEQFF
>-|TRBJ2-5|-|TRBV5-6
TGTGCCAGCAGTCTACAGGGTTCAGGGGAGACCCAGTACTTC
CASSLQGSGETQYF
>-|TRBJ2-7|-|TRBV21-1
TGTGCCAGCAGCAAGGGGGGGAGGGACGAGCAGTACTTC
CASSKGGRDEQYF
>TRBD2|TRBJ2-5|-|TRBV5-4
TGTGCCAGCAGCTTTAGCGGGATAGAGACCCAGTACTTC
CASSFSGIETQYF
>-|TRBJ2-3|-|TRBV30
TGTGCCTGCCCCCGGGTTAGCACAGATACGCAGTATTTT
CACPRVSTDTQYF